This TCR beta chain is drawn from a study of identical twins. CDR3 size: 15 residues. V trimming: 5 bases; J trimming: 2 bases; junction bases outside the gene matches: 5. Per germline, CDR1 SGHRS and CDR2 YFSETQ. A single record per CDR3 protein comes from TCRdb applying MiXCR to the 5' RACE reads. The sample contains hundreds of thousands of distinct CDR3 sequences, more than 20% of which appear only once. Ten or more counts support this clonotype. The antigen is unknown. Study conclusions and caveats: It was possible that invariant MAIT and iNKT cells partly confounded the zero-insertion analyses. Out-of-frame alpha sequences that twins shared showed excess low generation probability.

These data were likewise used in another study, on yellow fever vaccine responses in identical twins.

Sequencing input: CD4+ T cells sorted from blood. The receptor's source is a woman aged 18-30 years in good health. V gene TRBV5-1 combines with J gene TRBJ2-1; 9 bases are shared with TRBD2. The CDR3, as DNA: TGCGCCAGCAGTCCTACTAGCGGGCCCTACAATGAGCAGTTCTTC. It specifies CASSPTSGPYNEQFF.